These 17 T cell receptor beta chains were sequenced from one sample in a study of blood T cell repertoires in COVID-19. Produced via immunoSEQ multiplex PCR; TCRdb's table is partial and in-frame only. The sample lists about 65,000 clones; 70% to 85% were seen once. Sequencing was performed on peripheral blood. The origin of the receptors is a human donor in a cohort sampled during active COVID-19.

This clone has only one observation. The rearrangement uses TRBV19 and TRBJ1-5; the match to TRBD1 covers 7 bases. V lost 7 bases to trimming and J lost 6 bases; unmatched junction nucleotides: 3. The CDR3 sequence is 12 residues long. The germline V gene has CDR1 LNHDA and CDR2 SQIVND (reference sequence). CDR3 coding DNA: TGTGCCAGTAACAGGGGCAGTCAGCCCCAGCATTTT. This encodes CASNRGSQPQHF.

This clone was recorded only once. The chain is built from TRBV27 and TRBJ1-1; the match to TRBD1 covers 9 bases. From germline, CDR1 is MNHEY and CDR2 SMNVEV (reference sequence). Trimming cost V 6 bases and J 1 base; bases outside gene matches: 3. This CDR3 contains 14 residues. The CDR3 nucleotides read TGTGCCAGCAGAACAGGGGGCGAGAACACTGAAGCTTTCTTT. The encoded protein is CASRTGGENTEAFF.

The chain couples TRBV18 to TRBJ1-2; a possible D gene is TRBD1 (6 bases). V dropped 1 base and J dropped 7 bases, with 16 bases sitting between them. The CDR3 has 15 amino acids. In germline, CDR1 is KGHSH, CDR2 LQKENI. Here the CDR3 reads CASSPLRDNRSGYTF. The DNA for the CDR3 is TGTGCCAGCTCACCACTCCGGGACAATAGGAGTGGCTACACCTTC.

The chain recombines TRBV7-2 with TRBJ1-2; D is ambiguous. The CDR3 spans 13 residues. The ends were cut back, 4 bases at V and 8 bases at J, with 14 bases in the middle. CDR1 and CDR2 (germline): SGHTA, FQGNSA. CDR3 nucleotide sequence: TGTGCCAGCAGCTCCGACGGCGGCTTGGGCTACACCTTC. Encoded protein: CASSSDGGLGYTF.

This chain connects TRBV6-2 or TRBV6-3 to TRBJ2-7, with 7 bases identical to TRBD2. V trimming: 2 bases; J trimming: 6 bases; junction bases outside the gene matches: 10. This CDR3 comprises 15 residues. Germline V gene data show CDR1 as MNHEY and CDR2 as SVGEGT. CDR3 in amino acids: CASSYPSQGGAEQYF. For the CDR3, the DNA is TGTGCCAGCAGTTACCCCTCCCAGGGAGGGGCCGAGCAGTACTTC.

The genes are TRBV29-1 and TRBJ2-2; the D gene is possibly TRBD2 (6 bases). The CDR3 consists of 14 residues. Germline CDR1 reads SQVTM; CDR2 reads ANQGSEA. Trimming took off 0 bases at V and 6 bases at J, with 11 bases between the two ends. The CDR3 region has the DNA TGCAGCGTTGAAGATCTCCGGGGGTCCGGGGAGCTGTTTTTT. This translates into CSVEDLRGSGELFF.

The gene calls are TRBV2 and TRBJ1-1; D might be TRBD1 (5 bases). Trimming removed 6 bases at V and 1 base at J, with 9 bases between. This CDR3 spans 13 amino acids. Germline CDR1 is SNHLY and CDR2 is FYNNEI. CDR3 nucleotides: TGTGCCAGCAGGGACACGAGGAACACTGAAGCTTTCTTT. Its protein product is CASRDTRNTEAFF.

CDR3 DNA: TGCGCCAGCAGCCAAGAGGTTGGCAGGGGGAATTCACCCCTCCACTTT. It is translated as CASSQEVGRGNSPLHF. The chain joins TRBV4-1 to TRBJ1-6; 7 positions agree with TRBD1. The CDR3 contains 16 residues. The V segment lost 0 bases and the J segment 7 bases; nucleotides outside the gene matches: 6. Germline assignment: CDR1 MGHRA and CDR2 YSYEKL.

The chain links TRBV27 to TRBJ2-2; D possibly corresponds to TRBD1 (6 bases). This CDR3 has 13 amino acids. Trimming pared 3 bases from V and 8 bases from J, leaving 10 bases between. Looked up from germline, CDR1 is MNHEY and CDR2 is SMNVEV (reference sequence). The CDR3 here is CASSFKRGGELFF. CDR3 DNA sequence: TGTGCCAGCAGTTTTAAAAGGGGGGGGGAGCTGTTTTTT.

The sample holds a few counts of this clone. The V and J genes are TRBV2 and TRBJ1-2, with 8 bases lining up with TRBD1. The CDR3 contains 13 residues. With 6 bases clipped from V and 8 bases from J, the junction kept 8 bases outside the gene matches. Germline CDR1 and CDR2: SNHLY and FYNNEI. The CDR3 nucleotides read TGTGCCAGCAGAGAGGACAGGGCGGACGGCTACACCTTC. Translating gives CASREDRADGYTF.

This clone occurred a few times. The chain uses TRBV9 and TRBJ2-3; D is possibly TRBD2 (6 bases). V lost 0 bases and J lost 4, with 21 bases in between. Germline CDR1 and CDR2: SGDLS and YYNGEE. This CDR3 is built from 18 residues. CDR3 nucleotide sequence: TGTGCCAGCAGCGTAGGGGGGAGGACGGTTCGCGGCCCAGATACGCAGTATTTT. It translates to CASSVGGRTVRGPDTQYF.

This chain joins TRBV6-5 and TRBJ1-1; D may be TRBD1 (5 bases). Germline V gene lookup returns CDR1 MNHEY and CDR2 SVGAGI. V was trimmed by 8 bases and J by 5 bases, leaving 15 bases between them. The CDR3 covers 13 residues. The CDR3 coding sequence is TGTGCCAGCCAGCCCGGGGGAGGAACTGAAGCTTTCTTT. This translates into CASQPGGGTEAFF.

V and J are TRBV6-5 and TRBJ1-2; 8 bases agree with TRBD1. The CDR3 sequence is 15 residues long. J was trimmed by 3 bases and V by 7 bases; bases with no gene match: 10. Germline-derived CDR1 and CDR2 are MNHEY and SVGAGI. Here the CDR3 DNA reads TGTGCCAGCAACAACCCCGGGACAGGCTACTATGGCTACACCTTC. Protein product: CASNNPGTGYYGYTF.

The table lists this clone with a count of one. The chain joins TRBV30 to TRBJ1-2; 7 positions agree with TRBD1. The length of the CDR3 is 14 residues. Losses at the gene ends were 3 bases for V and 7 bases for J; bases not matched to a gene: 11. Per the germline V gene, CDR1 is GTSNPN and CDR2 is SVGIG (reference sequence). CDR3 protein: CAWRPRQGTFGYTF. The CDR3 coding sequence is TGTGCCTGGAGACCCCGACAGGGCACCTTTGGCTACACCTTC.

This clone occurred a few times. The CDR3 is CASGMGLNTEAFF. The CDR3 coding sequence is TGTGCCAGCGGCATGGGGCTGAACACTGAAGCTTTCTTT. V usage is TRBV7-2 and J usage is TRBJ1-1, with D perhaps TRBD1 (5 bases). V lost 8 bases and J lost 0, with 10 bases in between. Germline V gives CDR1 SGHTA, CDR2 FQGNSA. The CDR3 covers 13 residues.

The chain is built from TRBV9 and TRBJ2-7; 8 nucleotides align to TRBD1. V dropped 4 bases and J dropped 10; count of bases not matched to a gene: 7. The CDR3 extends over 12 amino acids. Germline loops: CDR1 SGDLS, CDR2 YYNGEE. The CDR3 region is CASSPRTGFQYF. The DNA for the CDR3 is TGTGCCAGCAGCCCCCGGACAGGGTTTCAGTACTTC.

This sequence joins TRBV30 and TRBJ1-1; TRBD1 aligns across 7 bases. Trimming cost V 0 bases and J 5 bases; bases outside gene matches: 12. The CDR3 runs 16 residues. Germline CDR1 is GTSNPN and CDR2 is SVGIG (reference sequence). The DNA of the CDR3 is TGTGCCTGGAGTGTCCGGGACAGAAGGCGGGTTACTGAAGCTTTCTTT. It codes for CAWSVRDRRRVTEAFF.